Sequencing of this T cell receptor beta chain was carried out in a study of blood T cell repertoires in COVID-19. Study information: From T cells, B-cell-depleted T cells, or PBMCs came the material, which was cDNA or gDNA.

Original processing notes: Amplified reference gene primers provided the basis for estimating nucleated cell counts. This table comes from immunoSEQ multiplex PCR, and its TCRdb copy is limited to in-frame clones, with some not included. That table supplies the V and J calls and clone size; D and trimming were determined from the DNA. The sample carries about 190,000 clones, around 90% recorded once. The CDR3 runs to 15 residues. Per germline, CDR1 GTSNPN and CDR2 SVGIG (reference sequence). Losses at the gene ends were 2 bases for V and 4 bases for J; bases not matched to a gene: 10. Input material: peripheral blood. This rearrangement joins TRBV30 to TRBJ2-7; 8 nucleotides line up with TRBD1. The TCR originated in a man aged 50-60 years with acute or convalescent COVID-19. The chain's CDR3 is CAWSRRQDRAYEQYF. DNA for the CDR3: TGTGCCTGGAGTCGGAGACAGGACAGGGCTTACGAGCAGTACTTC.